This T cell receptor beta chain was sequenced for a study of T cell responses to AZD1222 COVID-19 vaccine (dated by TCRdb to the early 2020s). Background for the entire study: A total of approximately 240 trial participants underwent TCR sequencing, of whom about 210 received two doses of AZD1222 and some 26 received two doses of the MenACWY control vaccine. Trial participants were enrolled by age into 18-55, 56-69 and 70-plus year subgroups, with around 150, 28 and 57 TCR-sequenced participants respectively.

V sheds 2 bases and J sheds 6 bases, leaving 13 bases between their ends. From the cysteine up to the phenylalanine, the CDR3 has a length of 14 residues. The retained sequence is limited to the CDR3, 42 bases, with the frame set at the first base. The germline V gene gives CDR1 as SNHLY and CDR2 as FYNNEI. About this clone: No cognate antigen has been identified for it. There are no base qualities to consult, and no much larger clone falls within one base.

The CDR3 regions of human TCRbeta chains were analyzed by immunosequencing. The original pipeline was this. TCRs in the repertoires were compared against a reference library of SARS-CoV-2-specific TCRs that had been generated with the MIRA antigen-specificity platform. Breadth was defined as the fraction of unique TCRs that were SARS-CoV-2-associated, and depth was defined as the fraction of total T cells that were SARS-CoV-2-associated. Using the MIRA data, each spike-specific TCR was mapped to the spike region that the TCR reacts to and placed in a CD4 or CD8 class. Log10-transformed breadth and depth values were compared by one-way ANOVA with Sidak's multiple comparisons tests. TCRdb stores this immuneACCESS table with in-frame sequences only. Part of the clones is absent; in the studies checked, under half of the shortfall reflects unresolved V genes, and no reason is known for the rest. The V and J calls and clone size come from that table; D and trimming were worked out from the DNA. Across this sample there are some 120,000 clones, with about 88% seen only once. 3% of the sample lies in the top ten.

According to the study, the label for this sample's time point signals: about 28 days (+/-7) after the second vaccine dose. AZD1222 recipients with second doses at about 4 weeks or about 12 weeks were pooled, because spike-specific TCR depth and breadth did not differ between schedules. Samples from vaccinated people were obtained from the UK trials COV001 and COV002, which included a single-blind randomized controlled phase 2/3 trial of AZD1222 (ChAdOx1 nCoV-19) in healthy adults. Trial participant PBMC samples were collected at day 0 and day 28 after the second dose for TCRbeta chain sequencing. What the authors observed across the whole study: Conclusions about previously exposed vaccinees are limited because only a handful of AZD1222 recipients were SARS-CoV-2 seropositive at baseline. In the small 56-69-year group, the increase in depth fell short of significance, most likely because of low power. A significant rise in spike-specific TCR breadth and depth was observed after two AZD1222 doses relative to day 0 and relative to MenACWY recipients. Most participants were white British and females outnumbered males, and the authors suggested that clonal diversity may have been underestimated. The whole spike protein was spanned by vaccine-associated CD4 TCRs, and dominant responses were seen in regions 160-218 and 743-854. Reportedly, close to half of the unique spike-specific TCRs recognized epitopes lying outside the regions that are mutated in the B.1.351 and B.1.1.7 variants. No day 14 peak-response samples were available, so repertoires were characterized only after the peak T cell response.

The sequence was obtained from an adult who received the AZD1222 COVID-19 vaccine. The specimen comprised peripheral blood, sampled 28 days after the second AZD1222 dose. The rearrangement combines TRBV2 with TRBJ1-2; TRBD1 is a weak D gene call, 6 bases matching. The CDR3 in this case is CASSERGRGDGYTF. In nucleotides, the sequence is TGTGCCAGCAGTGAACGGGGCAGGGGCGATGGCTACACCTTC.